This T cell receptor (beta chain) is drawn from a study of regulatory T cells in long-lasting Graves disease. At least ten counts were recorded for this clonotype. The antigen is not known. Time point here: persistent/refractory GD, antithyroid drugs over 5 years with positive TRAb. PBMC-derived RNA was used for the TCR library. Whole-study results and caveats: Persistent disease was associated with favored TRBV28 usage and with favored use of TRBJ1-2 and TRBJ2-5. Persistent patients shared some 2,500 public clonotypes among themselves. Newly diagnosed patients shared fewer, at more than 850. Persistent-disease Graves' patients showed less TCR diversity than new cases. Few sampled subjects may have lowered accuracy.

V gave up 4 bases and J gave up 5 bases; unmatched junction bases: 10. Germline assignment: CDR1 SNHLY and CDR2 FYNNEI. This CDR3 has 15 residues. In building TCR beta libraries, iRepertoire HTBI primers were used together with Arm-PCR of CDR3 regions. TCRdb re-derived calls from the multiplex PCR reads in MiXCR, one entry per CDR3 protein. The table includes about 430,000 distinct CDR3 sequences, 20% to 25% detected once. The sample here was peripheral blood mononuclear cells (PBMCs), taken when the disease was refractory, from a patient treated with antithyroid drugs. This clonotype originated in a female donor with Graves disease. The V call is TRBV2, the J call TRBJ2-7; 8 bases align to TRBD2. CDR3 sequence (DNA): TGTGCCAGCAGTGGGTTTCAGCGGGAGTTCGACGAGCAGTACTTC. Translating gives CASSGFQREFDEQYF.